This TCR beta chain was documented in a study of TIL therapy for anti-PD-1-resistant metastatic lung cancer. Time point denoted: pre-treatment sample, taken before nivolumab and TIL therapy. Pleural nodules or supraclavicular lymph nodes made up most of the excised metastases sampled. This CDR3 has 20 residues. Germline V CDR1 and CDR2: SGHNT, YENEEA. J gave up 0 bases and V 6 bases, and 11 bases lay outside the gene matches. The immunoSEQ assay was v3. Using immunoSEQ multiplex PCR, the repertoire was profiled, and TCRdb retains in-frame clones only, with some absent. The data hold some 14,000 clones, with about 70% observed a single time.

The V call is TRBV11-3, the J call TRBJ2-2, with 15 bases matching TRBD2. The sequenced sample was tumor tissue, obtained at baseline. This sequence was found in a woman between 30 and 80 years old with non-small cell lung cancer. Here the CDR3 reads CASSQEWTSGGETNTGELFF. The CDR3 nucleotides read TGTGCCAGCAGTCAAGAGTGGACTAGCGGGGGGGAAACGAACACCGGGGAGCTGTTTTTT.